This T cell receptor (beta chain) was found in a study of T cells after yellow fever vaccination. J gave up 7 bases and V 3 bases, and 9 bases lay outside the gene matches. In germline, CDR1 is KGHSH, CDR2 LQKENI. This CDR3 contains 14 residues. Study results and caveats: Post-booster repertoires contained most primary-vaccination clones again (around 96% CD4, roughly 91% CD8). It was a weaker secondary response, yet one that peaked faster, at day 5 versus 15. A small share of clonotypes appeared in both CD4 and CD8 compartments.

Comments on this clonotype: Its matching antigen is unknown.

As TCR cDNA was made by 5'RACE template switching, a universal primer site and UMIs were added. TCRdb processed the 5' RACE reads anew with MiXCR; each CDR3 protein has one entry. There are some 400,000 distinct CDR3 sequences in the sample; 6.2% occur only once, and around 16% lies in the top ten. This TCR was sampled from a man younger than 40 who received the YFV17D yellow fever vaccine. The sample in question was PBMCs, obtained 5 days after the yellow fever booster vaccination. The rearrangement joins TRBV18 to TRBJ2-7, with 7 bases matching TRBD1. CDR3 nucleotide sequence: TGTGCCAGCTCACCTCGGACAGGTTCGGAAGAGCAGTACTTC. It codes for CASSPRTGSEEQYF.